This entry describes one TCR beta chain. It lacks a known antigen. The record has no base qualities; no much larger clone is one base away. This specimen belongs to a study of T cell responses to AZD1222 COVID-19 vaccine (dated by TCRdb to the early 2020s). Turning to the overall study: AZD1222 recipients given second doses at about 4 weeks or at about 12 weeks were pooled, since spike-specific TCR depth and breadth were not found to differ between the two schedules. TCR sequencing covered over 230 trial participants: nearly 210 given two doses of AZD1222 and some 25 given two doses of MenACWY control vaccine. Trial participants were enrolled by age into 18-55, 56-69 and 70-plus year subgroups, with about 150, 28 and 57 TCR-sequenced participants respectively. General study outcomes and caveats: Epitopes outside the regions mutated in the B.1.351 and B.1.1.7 variants were reportedly recognized by nearly half of the unique spike-specific TCRs. Conclusions about previously exposed vaccinees are limited because only five to seven AZD1222 recipients were SARS-CoV-2 seropositive at baseline. After two AZD1222 doses, both the breadth and the depth of spike-specific TCRs were significantly higher than at day 0 and than in MenACWY recipients. The 56-69-year group was small, and its depth increase did not reach significance, likely because of low power. Participants were mostly white British, with more females than males. The authors suggested clonal diversity may have been underestimated. Because no day 14 peak-response samples were available, the repertoires could be characterized only after the peak T cell response. Vaccine-associated CD4 TCRs spanned the whole spike protein, with dominant responses in regions 160-218 and 743-854.

The CDR3 regions of human TCRbeta chains were subjected to immunosequencing. On the study's bioinformatics: Repertoire TCRs were matched against a reference library of SARS-CoV-2-specific TCRs generated with the MIRA antigen-specificity platform. Breadth was defined as the fraction of unique TCRs that were SARS-CoV-2-associated. Depth was defined as the fraction of total T cells that were SARS-CoV-2-associated. Using the MIRA data, every spike-specific TCR was mapped to the spike region that the TCR reacted to and assigned to either a CD4 or a CD8 class. Log10-transformed breadth and depth values were compared by one-way ANOVA with Sidak's multiple comparisons tests. TCRdb took over this immuneACCESS table, retaining in-frame rearrangements with V and J assigned. Such tables are incomplete; in checked studies, under half of the missing clones stem from an unresolved V gene, and the remainder is unexplained. Clone size and V and J calls were adopted from that table, with D and trimming inferred from the DNA. The sample records about 160,000 clones, about nine tenths of which are singletons. Of the sample, roughly 5.5% falls within the top ten clones.

CDR1 and CDR2 are read off the germline V gene as SGHTA and FQGNSA. V loses 5 bases of germline sequence and J loses 0 bases, and the interval between the two ends is 7 bases. Spanning cysteine to phenylalanine, the CDR3 consists of 13 amino acids. Only the CDR3 DNA is retained, 39 bases long and in frame from the first base. The label giving this sample's time point can be read as: baseline before first vaccination. Vaccinee samples were obtained from the UK trials COV001 and COV002, which included a single-blind randomized controlled phase 2/3 trial of AZD1222 (ChAdOx1 nCoV-19) in healthy adults. Trial participant PBMC samples were collected at day 0 and day 28 after the second dose for TCRbeta chain sequencing.

This sequence originates from an adult in good health. Material: peripheral blood, obtained on day 0 of AZD1222 vaccination. The chain was built from TRBV7-2 and TRBJ1-1, with the identity of the D gene unclear. In nucleotides, the sequence is TGTGCCAGCAGCCAGCACCTGAACACTGAAGCTTTCTTT. Translated, this gives CASSQHLNTEAFF.